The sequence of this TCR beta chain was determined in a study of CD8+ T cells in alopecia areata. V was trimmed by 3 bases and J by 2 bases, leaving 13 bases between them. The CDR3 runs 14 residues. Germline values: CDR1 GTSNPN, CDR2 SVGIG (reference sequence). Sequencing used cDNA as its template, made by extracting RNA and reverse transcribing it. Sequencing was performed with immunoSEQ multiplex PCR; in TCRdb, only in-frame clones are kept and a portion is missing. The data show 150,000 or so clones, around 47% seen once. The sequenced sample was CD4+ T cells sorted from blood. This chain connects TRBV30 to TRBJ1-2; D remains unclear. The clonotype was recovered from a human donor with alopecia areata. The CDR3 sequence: CAWRWEGLNYGYTF. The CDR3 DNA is TGTGCCTGGAGGTGGGAGGGATTAAACTATGGCTACACCTTC.